The 25 T cell receptor beta chains listed next were all sequenced from one sample in a study of blood T cell repertoires in COVID-19 (dated by TCRdb to 2020 to 2022). Libraries were made using the immunoSEQ multiplex PCR assay. TCRdb re-hosts the immuneACCESS table, in-frame sequences only. Its copies lack some clones; in the studies checked, an unresolved V gene accounts for under half of them, and the cause for the rest is not known. The sample records about 290,000 clones, roughly 86% of which are singletons. The ten largest clones add up to 11% of the sample. Sequencing input: peripheral blood. These receptors came from a young woman with COVID-19, enrolled during active disease.

V usage is TRBV7-8 and J usage is TRBJ2-1; TRBD1 matches 9 bases. Germline lookup yields CDR1 SGHVS and CDR2 FQNEAQ. V trimming: 3 bases; J trimming: 3 bases; junction bases outside the gene matches: 3. This CDR3 has 15 amino acids. Here the CDR3 reads CASSFRQGGYNEQFF. In DNA form, the CDR3 reads TGTGCCAGCAGCTTCCGACAGGGGGGCTACAATGAGCAGTTCTTC.

The chain uses TRBV3-1 (or the pseudogene TRBV3-2) and TRBJ2-7; 12 bases are shared with TRBD1. Looked up from germline, CDR1 is LGHDT and CDR2 is YNNKEL (reference sequence). This CDR3 is built from 16 residues. J was trimmed by 6 bases and V by 5 bases; bases with no gene match: 11. In DNA form, the CDR3 reads TGTGCCAGCAGCTTCCGGGACAGGGGGCGCTTTTCCGAGCAGTACTTC. It is translated as CASSFRDRGRFSEQYF.

V gene TRBV6-6 combines with J gene TRBJ1-3; a weak D match, TRBD1 (6 bases). The germline gives CDR1 MNHNY, CDR2 SVGAGI (reference sequence). The CDR3 totals 17 residues. The V and J ends lost 5 bases and 1 base respectively, with 18 bases between them. The CDR3 reads CASSRRLTGKSGNTIYF. The CDR3 DNA sequence: TGTGCCAGCAGTCGACGCCTTACAGGGAAATCTGGAAACACCATATATTTT.

CDR3 region: CASSVGVDSPLHF. The CDR3 coding sequence is TGTGCCAGCAGTGTCGGGGTTGATTCACCCCTCCACTTT. This rearrangement joins TRBV25-1 to TRBJ1-6; no reliable D call. There are 13 residues in the CDR3. V lost 4 bases and J lost 8, with 9 bases in between. The germline V gene encodes CDR1 MGHDK and CDR2 SYGVNS.

This CDR3 reads CASSLEPSGGAYEQYF. CDR3 sequence (DNA): TGCGCCAGCAGCTTGGAACCTAGCGGGGGGGCCTACGAGCAGTACTTC. The chain joins TRBV5-1 to TRBJ2-7; 12 positions agree with TRBD2. This CDR3 contains 16 residues. With V trimmed by 0 bases and J by 2 bases, 3 bases remained unmatched. Per germline, CDR1 SGHRS and CDR2 YFSETQ. Supplemented by reference TRBV5-1 and TRBJ2-7, the full variable domain reads KAGVTQTPRYLIKTRGQQVTLSCSPISGHRSVSWYQQTPGQGLQFLFEYFSETQRNKGNFPGRFSGRQFSNSRSEMNVSTLELGDSALYLCASSLEPSGGAYEQYFGPGTRLTVT.

The gene calls are TRBV28 and TRBJ1-4; 9 bases are shared with TRBD1. V lost 7 bases to trimming and J lost 6 bases; unmatched junction nucleotides: 6. The germline V gene has CDR1 MDHEN and CDR2 SYDVKM. This CDR3 region has 14 residues. Written as DNA, the CDR3 is TGTGCCAGCATGAATGGACAGGGGTATGAAAAACTGTTTTTT. Protein: CASMNGQGYEKLFF.

The genes are TRBV7-9 and TRBJ2-5; 7 bases line up with TRBD2. V shed 5 bases, J shed 6 bases, and the junction held 6 bases outside the gene matches. The germline V gene encodes CDR1 SEHNR and CDR2 FQNEAQ (reference sequence). The CDR3 is 13 residues long. This CDR3 is CASSPPTSQTQYF. Written as DNA, the CDR3 is TGTGCCAGCAGCCCGCCGACTAGCCAGACCCAGTACTTC.

The chain joins TRBV6-5 to TRBJ2-3, with a weak D call TRBD2 (5 bases). V lost 8 bases to trimming and J lost 9 bases, with 15 bases between them. Germline CDR1 is MNHEY and CDR2 is SVGAGI. There are 12 residues in the CDR3. CDR3 region: CASREVGVTQYF. The DNA of the CDR3 is TGTGCCAGCCGCGAGGTCGGGGTGACGCAGTATTTT.

The chain joins TRBV7-8 to TRBJ2-5; 8 bases line up with TRBD1. Germline trimming cut 1 base from V and 1 base from J; bases unmatched to any gene: 2. Germline V gene sequence: CDR1 SGHVS, CDR2 FQNEAQ. The CDR3 has 15 amino acids. The CDR3 is CASSLVGQVQETQYF. CDR3 DNA: TGTGCCAGCAGCTTAGTGGGACAGGTCCAAGAGACCCAGTACTTC.

The rearrangement links TRBV5-4 to TRBJ1-1; 7 bases match TRBD1. CDR1 is SGHNT and CDR2 is YYREEE in the germline V gene (reference sequence). V lost 4 bases to trimming and J lost 5 bases; unmatched junction nucleotides: 11. The CDR3 consists of 15 residues. The CDR3 DNA reads TGTGCCAGCAGCGGACAGGACCCCCTATCGACTGAAGCTTTCTTT. Its translation is CASSGQDPLSTEAFF.

V is TRBV2 and J is TRBJ2-3; 7 bases agree with TRBD1. This CDR3 has 15 residues. Unmatched junction bases numbered 9, after V lost 3 bases and J lost 6 bases. CDR1 and CDR2 from the germline V gene are SNHLY and FYNNEI. CDR3 DNA sequence: TGTGCCAGCAGTGATCTAGGCAGGGGGTCGGATACGCAGTATTTT. Its protein product is CASSDLGRGSDTQYF.

The V and J genes are TRBV28 and TRBJ1-2; tentatively, D is TRBD1 (5 bases). CDR1 MDHEN and CDR2 SYDVKM come from the germline V gene. V gave up 6 bases and J gave up 4 bases, with 15 bases separating them. The CDR3 is made up of 14 amino acids. CDR3 protein: CASRPNQGGYGYTF. Here the CDR3 DNA reads TGTGCCAGCAGACCCAATCAGGGAGGCTATGGCTACACCTTC.

The gene calls are TRBV7-8 and TRBJ1-6, with TRBD1 identical over 7 bases. There are 14 residues in the CDR3. Germline CDR1 reads SGHVS; CDR2 reads FQNEAQ. J was trimmed by 5 bases and V by 7 bases; bases with no gene match: 5. In DNA, the CDR3 is TGTGCCAGCACCCCGGGACAGCATAATTCACCCCTCCACTTT. This translates into CASTPGQHNSPLHF.

This chain connects TRBV5-5 to TRBJ2-7; weak D call: TRBD1 (6 bases). Trimming left V 1 base short and J 3 bases short, with 8 bases between. The CDR3 runs 13 residues. Germline-derived CDR1 and CDR2 are SGHKS and YYEKEE (reference sequence). This CDR3 is CASSLQGSYEQYF. The DNA for the CDR3 is TGTGCCAGCAGCTTGCAGGGGAGCTACGAGCAGTACTTC.

This chain connects TRBV13 to TRBJ1-3; D may be TRBD1 (5 bases). Germline V lookup: CDR1 PRHDT, CDR2 FYEKMQ (reference sequence). This CDR3 comprises 16 residues. The V gene lost 5 bases and the J gene lost 0 bases, with 14 bases spanning the gap. DNA of the CDR3: TGTGCCAGCAGCCGCGGGGGGACTTCCTCTGGAAACACCATATATTTT. It translates to CASSRGGTSSGNTIYF.

V usage is TRBV3-1 (or the pseudogene TRBV3-2) and J usage is TRBJ1-2, with 8 nucleotides matching TRBD1. Germline assignment: CDR1 LGHDT and CDR2 YNNKEL (reference sequence). V shed 0 bases and J 7 bases; nucleotides not matched to a gene: 7. CDR3 length: 15 amino acids. CDR3 residues: CASSQDYPGGFGYTF. In nucleotides, the CDR3 is TGTGCCAGCAGCCAAGATTACCCAGGGGGCTTTGGCTACACCTTC.

J is TRBJ2-3 and V is TRBV7-6; 9 bases match TRBD2. The CDR3 has 15 amino acids. The germline gives CDR1 SGHVS, CDR2 FNYEAQ. The trim removed 3 bases at V and 3 bases at J, leaving 4 bases unmatched. CDR3 nucleotides: TGTGCCAGCAGCTTTGCGGGGGGGTTGACAGATACGCAGTATTTT. It codes for CASSFAGGLTDTQYF.

This chain joins TRBV11-2 and TRBJ1-1; 7 bases fit TRBD1. The germline V gene has CDR1 SGHAT and CDR2 FQNNGV. V lost 4 bases, J lost 4 bases, and 9 bases stayed unmatched. The CDR3 runs to 15 residues. CDR3: CASSSSGQRTTEAFF. The CDR3 bases are TGTGCCAGCAGCTCGTCGGGACAGAGGACCACTGAAGCTTTCTTT.

V usage is TRBV7-2 and J usage is TRBJ2-1; maybe TRBD2 (5 bases). Per the germline V gene, CDR1 is SGHTA and CDR2 is FQGNSA. V lost 3 bases and J lost 6, with 15 bases in between. There are 15 residues in the CDR3. Here the CDR3 DNA reads TGTGCCAGCAGCTTGGGCGGGTTCAAAGCCAATGAGCAGTTCTTC. This gives the protein CASSLGGFKANEQFF.

This chain links TRBV27 with TRBJ1-2; 7 positions match TRBD1. Germline lookup yields CDR1 MNHEY and CDR2 SMNVEV (reference sequence). The V and J ends lost 6 bases and 6 bases, in that order; junction bases with no gene match: 19. The CDR3 has 17 amino acids. Here the CDR3 DNA reads TGTGCCAGCAGGGATGGAGGGATGACAGGGCCCTGGGATGGCTACACCTTC. Translated, it gives CASRDGGMTGPWDGYTF.

V gene TRBV10-2 combines with J gene TRBJ1-4, with D tentatively TRBD1 (6 bases). The CDR3 totals 13 residues. The ends were cut back, 4 bases at V and 5 bases at J, with 8 bases in the middle. The germline V gene encodes CDR1 WSHSY and CDR2 SAAADI. Written as DNA, the CDR3 is TGCGCCAGCAGTGTGACAGGAAATGAAAAACTGTTTTTT. This sequence encodes CASSVTGNEKLFF.

This chain links TRBV27 with TRBJ2-5; 9 nucleotides align to TRBD2. Germline V lookup: CDR1 MNHEY, CDR2 SMNVEV (reference sequence). This CDR3 has 16 residues. The V and J ends lost 5 bases and 2 bases, in that order; junction bases with no gene match: 9. The chain's CDR3 is CASSRGLAPDQETQYF. The CDR3 DNA is TGTGCCAGCAGTCGCGGACTAGCGCCAGATCAAGAGACCCAGTACTTC.

This chain joins TRBV5-6 and TRBJ2-7; 7 nucleotides match TRBD1. V trimming: 4 bases; J trimming: 6 bases; junction bases outside the gene matches: 4. Germline V CDR1 and CDR2: SGHDT, YYEEEE. This CDR3 has 12 amino acids. The CDR3 bases are TGTGCCAGCAGCCGGGGACAGTTCGAGCAGTACTTC. This translates into CASSRGQFEQYF.

The rearrangement joins TRBV4-2 to TRBJ2-5, with 14 bases aligning to TRBD2. The junction had 4 bases not matched to a gene; V was cut back by 5 bases and J by 5 bases. The CDR3 has 15 residues. CDR1 and CDR2 from the germline V gene are LGHNA and YNFKEQ. The CDR3 region is CASSGLAGGGETQYF. The CDR3 DNA sequence: TGTGCCAGCAGCGGACTAGCGGGGGGTGGGGAGACCCAGTACTTC.

The chain joins TRBV28 to TRBJ2-5; 9 bases agree with TRBD2. Germline CDR1 MDHEN, CDR2 SYDVKM. V trimming: 5 bases; J trimming: 2 bases; junction bases outside the gene matches: 15. The CDR3 spans 18 residues. Here the CDR3 DNA reads TGTGCCAGCAGTCCGCCCACCTATCTAGCGGGGATTCAAGAGACCCAGTACTTC. Protein product: CASSPPTYLAGIQETQYF.